These 3 T cell receptor beta chains share one sample of origin, sequenced in a study of vaccination and CD4 T cells after COVID-19. Scientists ran DNA taken from cultured CD4+ T cells through the Oncomine TCR Beta short-read assay for sequencing. MiXCR was run by TCRdb on the PCR reads, yielding one entry per CDR3 protein. The sample shows about 16,000 distinct CDR3 sequences, under 80% of them seen only once. Antigen specificity for these receptors is unknown. Treatment meaning: approximately nine-day PBMC culture with coronavirus spike peptide pools or control peptides (ViraFEST assay). Source material: CD4+ T cells from blood, cultured in vitro. These receptor sequences come from a human donor who had recovered from COVID-19.

The J gene is TRBJ1-1, the V gene TRBV6-2 or TRBV6-3; D gene unclear. The germline V gene encodes CDR1 MNHEY and CDR2 SVGEGT. Trimming stripped 3 bases from V and 2 bases from J, with 7 bases between. The CDR3 consists of 13 residues. CDR3 amino acids: CASSYTSNTEAFF. CDR3 DNA: TGTGCCAGCAGTTATACAAGTAACACTGAAGCTTTCTTT.

This chain links TRBV29-1 with TRBJ1-2, with D perhaps matching TRBD1 (5 bases). CDR1 is SQVTM, CDR2 ANQGSEA, per germline. V was cut by 4 bases and J by 8 bases, with 23 bases left in between. The CDR3 sequence is 15 residues long. In DNA, the CDR3 is TGCAGCGTTGTAAGCGTATCTAGTGATTGGGACGGCTACACCTTC. This encodes CSVVSVSSDWDGYTF.

There are a few counts of this clonotype. The chain joins TRBV19 to TRBJ1-5; D is unclear. CDR1 LNHDA and CDR2 SQIVND come from the germline V gene (reference sequence). Trimming cost V 6 bases and J 0 bases, with 9 bases left between them. The CDR3 is 14 amino acids. The CDR3 DNA follows: TGTGCCAGTAGGGGCCCTTATAGCAATCAGCCCCAGCATTTT. This gives the protein CASRGPYSNQPQHF.